This T cell receptor (beta chain) was retrieved from a study of beta chain features in type 1 diabetes. This CDR3 has 10 amino acids. The germline V gene encodes CDR1 SQVTM and CDR2 ANQGSEA. This clone showed up just a few times. One end of the junction varies from germline; a read error may be responsible. Every donor had blood drawn once into heparin, around 100 mL on average. CD45RO/CCR7/CD25/CD127/CD95/CD27 staining was used to isolate CD4+ naive, central memory, regulatory and stem cell-like memory cells by sorting. Reverse transcribing all isolated RNA meant expressed TCRB transcripts were sequenced. Some clones are missing from TCRdb's copy, which holds only in-frame ones; the method was immunoSEQ multiplex PCR. The sample carries just over 450,000 clones, approximately 30% recorded once.

Sequencing used naive CD4+ T cells from blood. The sequence derives from a man aged 18 to 30 in good health. The chain employs TRBV29-1 and TRBJ2-5; D gene unclear. The CDR3 DNA follows: TGCAGCGCTGAAGAAGAGACCCAGTACTTC. Its translation: CSAEEETQYF.